Listed below are T cell receptor beta chains from one sample, sequenced in a study of blood T cell repertoires in COVID-19. Clones were read by immunoSEQ multiplex PCR, and TCRdb kept only the in-frame ones, dropping some. The sample has 400,000 or so clones, roughly 91% seen once. The sample taken for sequencing was PBMCs or T cells enriched from blood (not recorded which). The origin of the receptors is a man aged 18 to 29 who had recovered from COVID-19. Each CDR3 is given with its conserved first and last residue. D genes are given only for firm matches. The size field is filled for only some rows; it gives once, few, many or a size class.

>TRBV12-5|-|-|TRBJ2-1
TGTGCTAGTGCTTTCCCTAGGGAGCAGTTCTTC
CASAFPREQFF
>TRBV27|-|once|TRBJ1-6
TGTGCCAGCAGTTTATCGAGGAATTCACCCCTCCACTTT
CASSLSRNSPLHF
>TRBV5-1|-|-|TRBJ2-1
TGCGCCAGCAGCTCCCTGAGCGGCTCCTACAATGAGCAGTTCTTC
CASSSLSGSYNEQFF
>TRBV27|-|-|TRBJ1-6
TGTGCCAGCAGTATACAGGTCTATTCACCCCTCCACTTT
CASSIQVYSPLHF
>TRBV20-1|-|-|TRBJ1-1
TGCAGTGCTACCGGGGACACTGAAGCTTTCTTT
CSATGDTEAFF
>TRBV2|-|-|TRBJ2-1
TGTGCCAGCAAGGCCAGGGAGGACAATGAGCAGTTCTTC
CASKAREDNEQFF
>TRBV18|-|-|TRBJ1-2
TGTGCCAGCTCACCCTATTACCAGGTGGAGGCTTATGGCTACACCTTC
CASSPYYQVEAYGYTF
>TRBV3-1/TRBV3-2|TRBD1|-|TRBJ1-1
TGTGCCAGCAGCCCGCGGGGACAGCAAGCTTTCTTT
CASSPRGQQAFF
>TRBV3-1/TRBV3-2|-|-|TRBJ1-5
TGTGCCAGCAGCCAAGGCCCCGGGTCTCTGGGTCAGCCCCAGCATTTT
CASSQGPGSLGQPQHF
>TRBV27|TRBD1|-|TRBJ1-4
TGTGCCAGCAGTTTGGCAGGGGGCCATGAAAAACTGTTTTTT
CASSLAGGHEKLFF
>TRBV2|-|-|TRBJ1-1
TGTGCCAGAGATATGGGGGACTCGAACACTGAAGCTTTCTTT
CARDMGDSNTEAFF
>TRBV18|TRBD2|-|TRBJ2-3
TGTGCCAGCTCAAGCCTAGCGGGGGGCACAGATACGCAGTATTTT
CASSSLAGGTDTQYF
>TRBV7-3|TRBD2|-|TRBJ2-1
TGTGCCAGCAGCTTAGGCGGGAGAGGGGATGAGCAGTTCTTC
CASSLGGRGDEQFF
>TRBV29-1|TRBD1|-|TRBJ1-3
TGCAGCGCGGTGGACAGGCCCTCTGGAAACACCATATATTTT
CSAVDRPSGNTIYF
>TRBV11-2|-|-|TRBJ1-3
TGTGCCAGCAGCTTAGATGGTCGGGGAGTGGGTGACACCATATATTTT
CASSLDGRGVGDTIYF
>TRBV29-1|-|-|TRBJ1-2
TGCAGCGTGGGGGGACCGGGCAAAGACTATGGCTACACCTTC
CSVGGPGKDYGYTF
>TRBV29-1|-|-|TRBJ1-1
TGCAGCGTTGAAGGAAGGAGACGCACTGAAGCTTTCTTT
CSVEGRRRTEAFF
>TRBV30|TRBD2|-|TRBJ2-7
TGTGCCTGGAGTGGTGGGGGGAGGGTCGAGCAGTACTTC
CAWSGGGRVEQYF
>TRBV4-1|TRBD2|-|TRBJ2-1
TGCGCCAGCAGCCTGGGACTAGCGGGAGTCTACAATGAGCAGTTCTTC
CASSLGLAGVYNEQFF
>TRBV28|-|-|TRBJ1-5
TGTGCCAGCAGTTTCAACAGTCATCAGCCCCAGCATTTT
CASSFNSHQPQHF
>TRBV6-5|-|-|TRBJ1-2
TGTGCCAGCAGTCGAGAGTTGGGCGCGGGCTACACCTTC
CASSRELGAGYTF
>TRBV2|TRBD1|-|TRBJ1-5
TGTGCCAGCAGTGTGGGGACAGCCTTTAGCAATCAGCCCCAGCATTTT
CASSVGTAFSNQPQHF
>TRBV7-9|TRBD2|-|TRBJ2-7
TGTGCCAGCAGCCCCGCCGGTAGCGGGCCCTACGAGCAGTACTTC
CASSPAGSGPYEQYF
>TRBV7-8|-|-|TRBJ1-4
TGTGCCAGCAGCTTAGCGGGGGCGGACAGTAATGAAAAACTGTTTTTT
CASSLAGADSNEKLFF
>TRBV6-5|-|-|TRBJ1-4
TGTGCCAGTCGGCGTGAGGATGAAAAACTGTTTTTT
CASRREDEKLFF
>TRBV2|-|once|TRBJ1-2
TGTGCCAGCAGTGACGCAGGGAACTATGGCTACACCTTC
CASSDAGNYGYTF
>TRBV9|-|-|TRBJ1-1
TGTGCCAGCAGCGTAGTCGACACCCTGGAGGCTGAAGCTTTCTTT
CASSVVDTLEAEAFF
>TRBV6-5|-|-|TRBJ1-3
TGTGCCAGCAATTACCAGGTTGGAAACACCATATATTTT
CASNYQVGNTIYF
>TRBV24-1|-|few|TRBJ1-6
TGTGCCACGAAGCCTAGCAATTCACCCCTCCACTTT
CATKPSNSPLHF
>TRBV27|TRBD2|-|TRBJ2-1
TGTGCCAGCGGGACTAGCGGGAGGGCCGGCGGTGAGCAGTTCTTC
CASGTSGRAGGEQFF
>TRBV7-3|-|-|TRBJ1-1
TGTGCCAGCAGCTTAAATCCCACCCTAAGGGGTACTGAAGCTTTCTTT
CASSLNPTLRGTEAFF
>TRBV6-5|-|-|TRBJ1-5
TGTGCCAGCAGCCTCTTCCAGAGGGGGGGTCAGCCCCAGCATTTT
CASSLFQRGGQPQHF
>TRBV6-2/TRBV6-3|-|-|TRBJ1-5
TGTGCCAGCAGTTCACAGGGCGGCGGCAATCAGCCCCAGCATTTT
CASSSQGGGNQPQHF
>TRBV3-1/TRBV3-2|-|-|TRBJ2-7
TGTGCCAGCAGCCAAGTGCTCAGCTACGAGCAGTACTTC
CASSQVLSYEQYF
>TRBV5-5|TRBD1|-|TRBJ1-4
TGTGCCAGCAGCTTGGGCGACAGGGGGGGAACTAATGAAAAACTGTTTTTT
CASSLGDRGGTNEKLFF
>TRBV3-1/TRBV3-2|-|-|TRBJ2-1
TGTGCCAGCAGCCAAGAGGCGGGGGCTCATGAGCAGTTCTTC
CASSQEAGAHEQFF
>TRBV6-5|-|-|TRBJ1-2
TGTGCCAGCAGTTACTCCCTGAGGGATGGCTACACCTTC
CASSYSLRDGYTF
>TRBV4-2|-|-|TRBJ1-1
TGTGCCAGCAGCCCGTACTGGGGGGGGACTGAAGCTTTCTTT
CASSPYWGGTEAFF
>TRBV10-3|-|-|TRBJ1-6
TGTGCCATCAGTGAGTCAGGGGGAATCGGTTCACCCCTCCACTTT
CAISESGGIGSPLHF
>TRBV3-1/TRBV3-2|TRBD2|few|TRBJ2-2
TGTGCCAGCAGCCAAAAGCTAGCGGGGGGTGCCGGGGAGCTGTTTTTT
CASSQKLAGGAGELFF
>TRBV18|-|-|TRBJ2-1
TGTGCCAGCTCACCGACGGGAAGCTCCTACAATGAGCAGTTCTTC
CASSPTGSSYNEQFF
>TRBV5-1|-|-|TRBJ2-1
TGCGCCAGCAGCTTGGTCGCCGGCGGGAATGAGCAGTTCTTC
CASSLVAGGNEQFF
>TRBV3-1/TRBV3-2|-|-|TRBJ1-1
TGTGCCAGCAGCCACGGAGGGGGGGGGCACACTGAAGCTTTCTTT
CASSHGGGGHTEAFF
>TRBV21-1|-|once|TRBJ2-5
TGTGCCAGCAGCCGGGAGGGGCGTCAAGAGACCCAGTACTTC
CASSREGRQETQYF
>TRBV6-5|-|-|TRBJ1-1
TGTGCCAGCAGTTACTCTGGGGGGGTTAGGAACACTGAAGCTTTCTTT
CASSYSGGVRNTEAFF
>TRBV7-6|TRBD2|-|TRBJ2-5
TGTGCCAGCAGCTTAAGTAGCGGGAGAGGTTACGGGACCCAGTACTTC
CASSLSSGRGYGTQYF
>TRBV23-1|TRBD1|-|TRBJ1-5
TGCGCCAGCAGTCAATTTGGGACAGGTCCGTTTCAGCCCCAGCATTTT
CASSQFGTGPFQPQHF
>TRBV13|TRBD2|-|TRBJ2-1
TGTGCCAGCAGCTTCCGGGGGGGAAACAATGAGCAGTTCTTC
CASSFRGGNNEQFF
>TRBV9|TRBD1|-|TRBJ1-2
TGTGCCAGCGGGATAGGACAGGGGGGTGAAGGCTACACCTTC
CASGIGQGGEGYTF
>TRBV7-7|TRBD2|few|TRBJ2-2
TGTGCCAGCAGCCCGAGCGGGGGTAACACCGGGGAGCTGTTTTTT
CASSPSGGNTGELFF